One and the same sample provided the 21 T cell receptor beta chains below, sequenced in a study of T-cell memory formation after mild COVID-19. TCRdb used MiXCR to reprocess the 5' RACE reads, holding one entry per CDR3 protein. The sample records some 180,000 distinct CDR3 sequences, about 18% being singletons. Material for sequencing was PBMCs or a T cell subset sorted from them (not recorded which). The origin of the receptors is a man between 18 and 35 years old who had mild COVID-19 (a few samples of this study predate the infection). Cell type and time point are not known.

The chain carries TRBV20-1 and TRBJ2-5; D unresolved. This CDR3 is 11 amino acids long. Trimming took 8 bases from V and 2 from J, leaving 9 bases between them. Germline CDR1 DFQATT, CDR2 SNEGSKA (reference sequence). The CDR3 DNA follows: TGCAGTCTTTACGGACAAGAGACCCAGTACTTC. The encoded protein is CSLYGQETQYF.

This clonotype turned up a few times. The rearrangement joins TRBV7-9 to TRBJ2-7; 8 positions match TRBD1. Germline CDR1 SEHNR, CDR2 FQNEAQ (reference sequence). CDR3 length: 17 amino acids. The J segment lost 7 bases and the V segment lost 7 bases, leaving 21 bases of the junction unmatched. CDR3 DNA sequence: TGTGCCAGCACAGCAAGGGGAGGACAGGGAAAGGCTGGAGAGCAGTACTTC. This sequence encodes CASTARGGQGKAGEQYF.

This chain connects TRBV11-1 to TRBJ2-3, with TRBD1 identical over 9 bases. The CDR3 length is 16 residues. The J segment lost 1 base and the V segment lost 0 bases, leaving 2 bases of the junction unmatched. The germline CDR1 and CDR2 sequences are SGHAT and FQDESV (reference sequence). The CDR3 DNA is TGTGCCAGCAGCTTAGCACAGGGGGCTGGCACAGATACGCAGTATTTT. It specifies CASSLAQGAGTDTQYF. Full variable domain (rest looked up from reference TRBV11-1 and TRBJ2-3): EAEVAQSPRYKITEKSQAVAFWCDPISGHATLYWYRQILGQGPELLVQFQDESVVDDSQLPKDRFSAERLKGVDSTLKIQPAELGDSAMYLCASSLAQGAGTDTQYFGPGTRLTVL.

This clonotype was counted between two and nine times. The chain uses TRBV5-1 and TRBJ1-1, with 8 bases lining up with TRBD1. Looked up from germline, CDR1 is SGHRS and CDR2 is YFSETQ. V gave up 3 bases and J gave up 1 base; unmatched junction bases: 5. The CDR3 loop spans 15 amino acids. CDR3 residues: CASSWTGSRNTEAFF. The CDR3 bases are TGCGCCAGCAGCTGGACAGGGAGTAGGAACACTGAAGCTTTCTTT.

This clonotype was seen at least ten times. The chain links TRBV7-9 to TRBJ1-1, with TRBD1 as a possible D gene (6 bases). Trimming pared 5 bases from V and 3 bases from J, leaving 16 bases between. Looked up from germline, CDR1 is SEHNR and CDR2 is FQNEAQ (reference sequence). The CDR3 has 15 residues. The CDR3 reads CASSNRGRGDTEAFF. CDR3 bases: TGTGCCAGCAGCAACCGGGGGCGCGGGGACACTGAAGCTTTCTTT.

This clonotype has just a few counts. This rearrangement joins TRBV3-1 to TRBJ2-5, with D perhaps assigned TRBD1 or TRBD2 (5 bases each). The CDR3 extends over 14 amino acids. V lost 5 bases and J 2 bases, leaving 12 bases between the germline ends. The germline V gene encodes CDR1 LGHDT and CDR2 YNNKEL (reference sequence). The CDR3 DNA follows: TGTGCCAGCAGCACCTCCGGGGCTCAAGAGACCCAGTACTTC. Translating it yields CASSTSGAQETQYF.

The chain uses TRBV12-5 and TRBJ1-2; D not certain. CDR1 and CDR2 (germline): LGHNT, FRNRAP. Trimming pared 5 bases from V and 7 bases from J, leaving 8 bases between. This CDR3 is 11 amino acids long. CDR3 in DNA: TGTGCTAGTGGTGCATCCCGTGGCTACACCTTC. The encoded protein is CASGASRGYTF. The full variable domain, rest sourced from reference TRBV12-5 and TRBJ1-2, is DARVTQTPRHKVTEMGQEVTMRCQPILGHNTVFWYRQTMMQGLELLAYFRNRAPLDDSGMPKDRFSAEMPDATLATLKIQPSEPRDSAVYFCASGASRGYTFGSGTRLTVV.

The rearrangement uses TRBV7-2 and TRBJ2-5, with TRBD2 matching over 13 bases. The germline V gene encodes CDR1 SGHTA and CDR2 FQGNSA. CDR3 length equals 18 residues. V lost 5 bases, J lost 0 bases, and 9 bases stayed unmatched. CDR3 amino acids: CASSPPPGTSGDQETQYF. The CDR3 DNA sequence: TGTGCCAGCAGCCCCCCTCCCGGGACTAGCGGGGACCAAGAGACCCAGTACTTC.

This clonotype showed up many times. The chain uses TRBV7-2 and TRBJ2-2; D possibly corresponds to TRBD2 (6 bases). The CDR3 runs to 12 residues. Deletions cut 6 bases from V and 6 bases from J, with 8 bases between. The germline V gene encodes CDR1 SGHTA and CDR2 FQGNSA. CDR3 sequence (DNA): TGTGCCAGCAGGACTAGGGCCGGGGAGCTGTTTTTT. Its protein is CASRTRAGELFF.

This chain links TRBV5-1 with TRBJ1-2, with D hard to call. Trimming left V 0 bases short and J 5 bases short, with 8 bases between. Germline V CDR1 and CDR2: SGHRS, YFSETQ. The CDR3 is 13 amino acids. The DNA of the CDR3 is TGCGCCAGCAGCTTGGACGGAGGGTATGGCTACACCTTC. Translated: CASSLDGGYGYTF.

This clonotype has only a few counts. The rearrangement links TRBV7-2 to TRBJ2-2; 7 bases are shared with TRBD1. CDR1 is SGHTA and CDR2 is FQGNSA in the germline V gene. The V gene end was trimmed by 6 bases and the J gene end by 7 bases; junction bases not matched to a gene: 8. The CDR3 runs to 14 residues. This CDR3 is CASRPDRTGGELFF. The DNA for the CDR3 is TGTGCCAGCAGACCGGACAGGACGGGCGGGGAGCTGTTTTTT.

Many counts were recorded for this clonotype. The chain couples TRBV6-6 to TRBJ1-4, with TRBD1 matching over 7 bases. The CDR3 totals 14 residues. Germline loops: CDR1 MNHNY, CDR2 SVGAGI (reference sequence). V dropped 4 bases and J dropped 8; count of bases not matched to a gene: 7. CDR3 sequence reads: CASSSDRVGEKLFF. For the CDR3, the DNA is TGTGCCAGCAGTTCTGACAGGGTGGGGGAAAAACTGTTTTTT.

There are a few counts of this clonotype. The chain uses TRBV18 and TRBJ1-2; 11 nucleotides line up with TRBD1. The germline V gene encodes CDR1 KGHSH and CDR2 LQKENI. Trimming took 3 bases from V and 4 from J; bases not matched to a gene: 4. The CDR3 is made up of 15 amino acids. The chain's CDR3 is CASSPRDRGTYGYTF. CDR3 sequence (DNA): TGTGCCAGCTCACCGAGGGACAGGGGGACCTATGGCTACACCTTC.

V is TRBV4-1 and J is TRBJ2-1; 8 bases are a match to TRBD2. Germline V CDR1 and CDR2: MGHRA, YSYEKL. The CDR3 has 16 residues. J gave up 7 bases and V 1 base, and 9 bases lay outside the gene matches. The CDR3 here is CASSQGGLVSSNEQFF. CDR3 bases: TGCGCCAGCAGCCAAGGGGGACTAGTTTCATCGAATGAGCAGTTCTTC.

The sample holds a few counts of this clonotype. The chain is built from TRBV15 and TRBJ1-6; tentatively, D is TRBD1 (5 bases). CDR3 length equals 17 residues. V was cut by 1 base and J by 5 bases, with 15 bases left in between. The germline gives CDR1 LNHNV, CDR2 YYDKDF (reference sequence). The CDR3 coding sequence is TGTGCCACCAGCAGAGGCTTAGAGAGACAGAATAATTCACCCCTCCACTTT. It encodes CATSRGLERQNNSPLHF.

This clonotype occurred a few times. This chain uses TRBV7-6 with TRBJ2-4; TRBD1 might be the D (7 bases). Per the germline V gene, CDR1 is SGHVS and CDR2 is FNYEAQ. V dropped 1 base and J dropped 2 bases, with 12 bases sitting between them. This CDR3 comprises 16 residues. The CDR3, as DNA: TGTGCCAGCAGCTTAGAGCCAGGGGGGACCAAAAACATTCAGTACTTC. Protein sequence: CASSLEPGGTKNIQYF.

This clonotype has a count of ten or more. This chain joins TRBV5-1 and TRBJ2-3; 8 bases are shared with TRBD2. CDR3 length: 17 residues. The V and J ends lost 2 bases and 3 bases, in that order; junction bases with no gene match: 11. CDR1 is SGHRS and CDR2 is YFSETQ in the germline V gene. The CDR3 nucleotides are TGCGCCAGCAGCTTCTCCTATGCGGGGGGAAATACAGATACGCAGTATTTT. It is translated as CASSFSYAGGNTDTQYF.

This sequence joins TRBV6-2 or TRBV6-3 and TRBJ2-7; D unclear. The CDR3 has 15 residues. Looked up from germline, CDR1 is MNHEY and CDR2 is SVGEGT. V was clipped by 5 bases and J by 0 bases, with 14 bases between them. Written as DNA, the CDR3 is TGTGCCAGCAGTCACGGCGGCGTAAGCTCCTACGAGCAGTACTTC. Translation: CASSHGGVSSYEQYF.

This sequence joins TRBV4-2 and TRBJ1-2; D unresolved. The V end lost 5 bases, the J end lost 7 bases, and 17 bases lay between the germline ends. The CDR3 covers 14 residues. Germline CDR1 is LGHNA and CDR2 is YNFKEQ. The CDR3, as DNA: TGTGCCAGCAGCGATATCGGGGTTTTTGGTGGCTACACCTTC. Protein: CASSDIGVFGGYTF.

This clonotype came up many times. The chain recombines TRBV7-3 with TRBJ2-1, with a weak D call TRBD2 (5 bases). V was clipped by 5 bases and J by 7 bases, with 12 bases between them. The CDR3 runs 13 residues. Looked up from germline, CDR1 is SGHTA and CDR2 is FQGTGA. In nucleotides, the CDR3 is TGTGCCAGCAGCCTCACTCGGGGAAATGAGCAGTTCTTC. Translated: CASSLTRGNEQFF.

This clonotype was counted a few times. The V call is TRBV19, the J call TRBJ2-1, with 9 bases matching TRBD2. Germline CDR1 is LNHDA and CDR2 is SQIVND (reference sequence). CDR3 length equals 16 residues. The ends lost 1 base at V and 8 bases at J; junction bases unmatched: 9. The DNA of the CDR3 is TGTGCCAGTAGTATAGCTGGGCGGGGGGGCCAAGATGAGCAGTTCTTC. It is translated as CASSIAGRGGQDEQFF.